This T cell receptor beta chain was identified during a study of identifying expanded T cells in peripheral blood. The study, taken as a whole, reports: Differentially abundant clones: 0.95 to 1.5 between replicates, approximately 15 at two to three weeks, less than 20 at four. Two-week clone count variance significantly increased as total template count grew.

This table comes from immunoSEQ multiplex PCR, and its TCRdb copy is limited to in-frame clones, with some not included. The sample holds about 98,000 clones, about 91% seen once. This clone was seen a handful of times. The antigen remains unidentified. The CDR3 contains 13 residues. Trimming cost V 6 bases and J 4 bases, with 12 bases left between them. The germline V gene has CDR1 SNHLY and CDR2 FYNNEI. The sequencing input was blood. This TCR was sampled from a person aged 18 to 70 in good health. The chain has TRBV2 and TRBJ1-1, with TRBD1 as a possible D gene (6 bases). CDR3 nucleotide sequence: TGTGCCAGCAGCCTAACAGGGCCCACTGAAGCTTTCTTT. Its translation: CASSLTGPTEAFF.